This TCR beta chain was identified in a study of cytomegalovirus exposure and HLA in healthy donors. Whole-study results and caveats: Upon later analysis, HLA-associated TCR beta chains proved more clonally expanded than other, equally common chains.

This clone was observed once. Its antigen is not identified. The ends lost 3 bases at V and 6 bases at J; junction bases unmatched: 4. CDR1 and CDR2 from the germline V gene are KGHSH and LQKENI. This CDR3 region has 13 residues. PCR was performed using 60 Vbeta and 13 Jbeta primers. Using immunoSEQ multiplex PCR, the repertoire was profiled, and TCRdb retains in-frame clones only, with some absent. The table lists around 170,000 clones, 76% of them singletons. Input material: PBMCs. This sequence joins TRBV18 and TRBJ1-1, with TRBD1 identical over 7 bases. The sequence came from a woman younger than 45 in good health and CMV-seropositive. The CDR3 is CASSPGTGAEAFF. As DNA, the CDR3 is TGTGCCAGCTCACCCGGAACAGGGGCTGAAGCTTTCTTT.